Here is one T cell receptor beta chain with its context. The treatment: preoperative locoregional IRX-2 cytokine immunotherapy. Samples came from a phase Ib trial of preoperative locoregional IRX-2 cytokine immunotherapy. Measured with immunoSEQ multiplex PCR; TCRdb has only the in-frame clones, and not every one. This table has about 23,000 clones, 90% to 95% appearing once. These data are taken from a study of preoperative IRX-2 immunotherapy in early breast cancer. After removal of 4 bases from V and 4 bases from J, the junction contained 17 bases not matched to a gene. Germline V gene sequence: CDR1 SEHNR, CDR2 FQNEAQ (reference sequence). The CDR3 loop spans 19 amino acids.

The sequences come from tumor tissue, collected after IRX-2 immunotherapy. J is TRBJ1-5 and V is TRBV7-9; 9 positions match TRBD1. The receptor was isolated from a human donor with breast cancer. CDR3 sequence (DNA): TGTGCCAGCAGCTCAATAGGGACAGGGCGGGGATCGCCAAATCAGCCCCAGCATTTT. As protein: CASSSIGTGRGSPNQPQHF.